One sample yielded the 3 T cell receptor beta chains listed below, sequenced in a study of immune heterogeneity within non-small cell lung tumors. A multiplex PCR containing 32 V primers and 13 J primers was used to amplify TCR beta CDR3. TCRdb reprocessed the multiplex PCR reads via MiXCR and lists one record per CDR3 protein. Among about 21,000 distinct CDR3 sequences listed, under 35% were seen once. Samples each supplied approximately 600 ng of bulk tumor genomic DNA as template. Several biopsies were collected from each primary tumor during surgery. They were spaced as far apart as possible within the tumor mass. Newly diagnosed with untreated non-small cell lung cancer, the patients underwent curative surgery. Sequenced: lung tumor tissue. These receptors came from a man aged 35 to 55 with non-small cell lung cancer.

The CDR3 sequence: CASSPEPGLAVYEQYF. The DNA of the CDR3 is TGTGCCAGCAGCCCCGAACCGGGACTAGCGGTTTACGAGCAGTACTTC. The chain has TRBV5-6 and TRBJ2-7; 11 bases map to TRBD2. V shed 4 bases and J 4 bases; nucleotides not matched to a gene: 10. CDR1 is SGHDT and CDR2 is YYEEEE in the germline V gene. This CDR3 has 16 residues.

About this clonotype itself: This sequence may be a read error, since a much larger clone differs from it by one base. The V and J genes are TRBV11-2 and TRBJ2-3; D might be TRBD1 or TRBD2, each matching 5 bases. V dropped 5 bases and J dropped 0 bases, with 9 bases sitting between them. Germline V gene data show CDR1 as SGHAT and CDR2 as FQNNGV. The CDR3 contains 14 residues. CDR3 in DNA: TGTGCCAGCAGCCGAGGGGCTAGCACAGATACGCAGTATTTT. Protein product: CASSRGASTDTQYF. The entire variable domain, with the rest obtained from reference TRBV11-2 and TRBJ2-3, is as follows: EAGVAQSPRYKIIEKRQSVAFWCNPISGHATLYWYQQILGQGPKLLIQFQNNGVVDDSQLPKDRFSAERLKGVDSTLKIQPAKLEDSAVYLCASSRGASTDTQYFGPGTRLTVL.

The V and J genes are TRBV19 and TRBJ2-5; D not certain. The germline V gene has CDR1 LNHDA and CDR2 SQIVND (reference sequence). The CDR3 sequence is 13 residues long. V lost 5 bases and J 4 bases, leaving 11 bases between the germline ends. The CDR3 DNA follows: TGTGCCAGTAGTGCGTCTAGGACAGAGACCCAGTACTTC. Translated, it gives CASSASRTETQYF. The full variable domain, completed using reference TRBV19 and TRBJ2-5, is DGGITQSPKYLFRKEGQNVTLSCEQNLNHDAMYWYRQDPGQGLRLIYYSQIVNDFQKGDIAEGYSVSREKKESFPLTVTSAQKNPTAFYLCASSASRTETQYFGPGTRLLVL.